A selection of T cell receptor beta chains follows, all from one sample in a study of blood T cell repertoires in COVID-19. Repertoires were generated with immunoSEQ multiplex PCR, while TCRdb's copy carries only in-frame clones and drops some. The sample yields 200,000 to 250,000 clones, around 83% seen once. The source material was peripheral blood. The receptor set was obtained from a woman in her 70s with COVID-19, enrolled during active disease. The CDR3 runs from the conserved cysteine through the conserved F or W. D genes are given only for firm matches. The size entry is marked missing in some rows and otherwise reads once, few, many or a size class.

clone_size	d_call	v_call	j_call	cdr3_aa	cdr3_nt
-	TRBD2	TRBV5-4	TRBJ2-3	CASSSPTSGTRPDTQYF	TGTGCCAGCAGCTCCCCGACTAGCGGGACTCGGCCAGATACGCAGTATTTT
-	-	TRBV28	TRBJ1-2	CASSKGGVNYGYTF	TGTGCCAGCAGTAAAGGGGGGGTAAACTATGGCTACACCTTC
-	-	TRBV7-9	TRBJ2-3	CASSLDKYTDTQYF	TGTGCCAGCAGCTTAGACAAATACACAGATACGCAGTATTTT
-	-	TRBV29-1	TRBJ2-1	CSVRLGGQGFF	TGCAGCGTTCGCCTGGGAGGCCAGGGGTTCTTC
few	-	TRBV5-4	TRBJ2-7	CASSLAGQITYEQYF	TGTGCCAGCAGCTTGGCCGGACAGATTACCTACGAGCAGTACTTC
-	-	TRBV5-5	TRBJ2-1	CASSLDPNTGNEQFF	TGTGCCAGCAGCTTGGACCCCAATACGGGGAATGAGCAGTTCTTC
-	-	TRBV4-2	TRBJ1-5	CASSQERSQPQHF	TGTGCCAGCAGCCAAGAGAGGAGTCAGCCCCAGCATTTT
few	-	TRBV5-8	TRBJ2-7	CASSLGQKSNEQYF	TGTGCCAGCAGCTTGGGGCAGAAGTCGAACGAGCAGTACTTC
-	-	TRBV19	TRBJ1-1	CASSRARTEAFF	TGTGCCAGTAGTAGGGCCCGGACTGAAGCTTTCTTT
many	TRBD1	TRBV7-9	TRBJ1-2	CASSLAQGAPLGYTF	TGTGCCAGCAGCTTAGCCCAGGGGGCACCCCTAGGCTACACCTTC
-	-	TRBV27	TRBJ2-7	CASSLYREGGEQYF	TGTGCCAGCAGTTTATACAGGGAAGGAGGCGAGCAGTACTTC
-	TRBD2	TRBV5-1	TRBJ2-3	CASMAVGGSTDTQYF	TGCGCCAGCATGGCAGTGGGGGGGAGCACAGATACGCAGTATTTT